These 21 T cell receptor beta chains were all obtained from the same sample, sequenced in a study of shared clonotypes between healthy human individuals. Measured with immunoSEQ multiplex PCR; TCRdb has only the in-frame clones, and not every one. The sample consists of about 580,000 clones, nearly 98% of them appearing once. As defined, naive CD8 cells were CD45RO-negative and positively selected for CCR7, with terminally differentiated effector memory CD45RA+ cells excluded. Material: naive CD8+ T cells sorted from blood. The receptors here all came from a man aged 25 to 40 in good health.

The chain has TRBV4-3 and TRBJ2-3; D gene uncertain. Germline assignment: CDR1 LGHNA and CDR2 YSLEER. Trimming pared 1 base from V and 3 bases from J, leaving 5 bases between. This CDR3 is 13 amino acids long. The CDR3 DNA sequence: TGCGCCAGCAGCCAAGGGAGAACAGATACGCAGTATTTT. Translated, it gives CASSQGRTDTQYF.

J is TRBJ2-7 and V is TRBV10-1; 13 bases map to TRBD2. Germline V gives CDR1 WNHNN, CDR2 SYGVQD (reference sequence). The CDR3 length is 13 residues. Germline trimming cut 6 bases from V and 5 bases from J; bases unmatched to any gene: 1. CDR3 residues: CASSGLAGDEQYF. The CDR3 nucleotides read TGCGCCAGCAGCGGACTAGCGGGAGACGAGCAGTACTTC.

This chain uses TRBV9 with TRBJ2-3; D not resolved. Germline V gene data show CDR1 as SGDLS and CDR2 as YYNGEE. Deletions cut 0 bases from V and 4 bases from J, with 9 bases between. CDR3 length: 14 amino acids. The CDR3 protein is CASSVALAADTQYF. CDR3 sequence (DNA): TGTGCCAGCAGCGTAGCTCTGGCTGCAGATACGCAGTATTTT. Full variable domain (rest looked up from reference TRBV9 and TRBJ2-3): DSGVTQTPKHLITATGQRVTLRCSPRSGDLSVYWYQQSLDQGLQFLIQYYNGEERAKGNILERFSAQQFPDLHSELNLSSLELGDSALYFCASSVALAADTQYFGPGTRLTVL.

The chain has TRBV5-1 and TRBJ2-7; D is unclear. The V gene lost 5 bases and the J gene lost 2 bases, with 11 bases spanning the gap. CDR1 and CDR2 (germline): SGHRS, YFSETQ. The CDR3 is 13 residues long. This chain's CDR3 is CASRSQSTYEQYF. In nucleotides, the CDR3 is TGCGCCAGCAGATCGCAGAGCACCTACGAGCAGTACTTC.

The chain carries TRBV5-4 and TRBJ2-7; TRBD2 is a possible D gene (6 bases). This CDR3 spans 15 amino acids. V was trimmed by 0 bases and J by 5 bases, leaving 15 bases between them. CDR1 and CDR2 from the germline V gene are SGHNT and YYREEE (reference sequence). Here the CDR3 DNA reads TGTGCCAGCAGCTTGGTACCGGGAGCAAATGACGAGCAGTACTTC. This gives the protein CASSLVPGANDEQYF. The full variable domain, with the rest looked up from reference TRBV5-4 and TRBJ2-7, is ETGVTQSPTHLIKTRGQQVTLRCSSQSGHNTVSWYQQALGQGPQFIFQYYREEENGRGNFPPRFSGLQFPNYSSELNVNALELDDSALYLCASSLVPGANDEQYFGPGTRLTVT.

The chain carries TRBV5-1 and TRBJ1-1, with TRBD1 identical over 12 bases. Germline trimming cut 4 bases from V and 5 bases from J; bases unmatched to any gene: 3. Germline V CDR1 and CDR2: SGHRS, YFSETQ. The CDR3 has 14 residues. The chain's CDR3 is CASSMGQGATEAFF. The CDR3 nucleotides are TGCGCCAGCAGCATGGGACAGGGGGCAACTGAAGCTTTCTTT.

The gene calls are TRBV4-1 and TRBJ1-2; the D is unclear. The CDR3 consists of 16 residues. CDR1 and CDR2 from the germline V gene are MGHRA and YSYEKL. Between the trimmed V and J ends, which lost 0 bases and 2 bases, there was a span of 13 bases. Here the CDR3 reads CASSQDRLGKNYGYTF. CDR3 DNA: TGCGCCAGCAGCCAAGACCGACTCGGGAAAAACTATGGCTACACCTTC.

Comment on this clone: This sample also contains other DNA sequences that code for the same CDR3. V and J are TRBV27 and TRBJ2-7; possible D gene TRBD1, 5 bases. The CDR3 extends over 11 amino acids. CDR1 MNHEY and CDR2 SMNVEV come from the germline V gene (reference sequence). V lost 4 bases, J lost 5 bases, and 6 bases lay in between. The CDR3 is CASSSGNEQYF. CDR3 coding DNA: TGTGCCAGCAGTTCAGGGAACGAGCAGTACTTC.

The chain recombines TRBV5-1 with TRBJ2-3; the match to TRBD2 covers 12 bases. Germline values: CDR1 SGHRS, CDR2 YFSETQ. Unmatched junction bases numbered 3, after V lost 0 bases and J lost 4 bases. This CDR3 contains 16 residues. The CDR3 spells CASSLGLAGDPDTQYF. The CDR3 DNA follows: TGCGCCAGCAGCTTGGGACTAGCGGGAGATCCAGATACGCAGTATTTT.

J is TRBJ2-3 and V is TRBV5-6; D gene unclear. The CDR3 consists of 12 residues. V lost 3 bases and J lost 6, with 8 bases in between. CDR1 and CDR2 from the germline V gene are SGHDT and YYEEEE. CDR3 DNA: TGTGCCAGCAGCTCCCTGAGCGATACGCAGTATTTT. Translated: CASSSLSDTQYF.

This clone was seen once. CDR3 nucleotide sequence: TGTGCCAGCAGTGAACGCCTTTTGGATGAAAAACTGTTTTTT. Its protein is CASSERLLDEKLFF. The V and J genes are TRBV6-1 and TRBJ1-4; D is unclear. Germline CDR1 is MNHNS and CDR2 is SASEGT. The CDR3 consists of 14 residues. The V gene lost 2 bases and the J gene lost 6 bases, with 10 bases spanning the gap.

This clone was observed a single time. The chain links TRBV29-1 to TRBJ1-1; 8 bases are a match to TRBD1. This CDR3 has 14 residues. The J segment lost 2 bases and the V segment lost 4 bases, leaving 6 bases of the junction unmatched. The V gene's germline CDR1 is SQVTM and CDR2 ANQGSEA. The CDR3 here is CSVVLGQVNTEAFF. CDR3 sequence (DNA): TGCAGCGTTGTATTGGGACAGGTTAACACTGAAGCTTTCTTT.

The gene calls are TRBV11-2 and TRBJ2-1, with TRBD1 matching over 9 bases. The CDR3 runs 13 residues. Germline values: CDR1 SGHAT, CDR2 FQNNGV. Trimming cost V 5 bases and J 8 bases; bases outside gene matches: 4. The CDR3 protein is CASSITGGDEQFF. The CDR3 DNA is TGTGCCAGCAGCATCACAGGGGGCGATGAGCAGTTCTTC.

The chain employs TRBV5-1 and TRBJ1-3, with D possibly TRBD1 on 6 matching bases. Germline-derived CDR1 and CDR2 are SGHRS and YFSETQ. The V and J ends lost 3 bases and 2 bases respectively, with 15 bases between them. CDR3 length: 16 residues. The CDR3 DNA follows: TGCGCCAGCAGCTCCGCTCTGGGGGCAGCTGGAAACACCATATATTTT. Protein product: CASSSALGAAGNTIYF.

This clone was observed a few times. V is TRBV5-1 and J is TRBJ2-1; D may be TRBD2 (6 bases). The length of the CDR3 is 17 residues. Germline loops: CDR1 SGHRS, CDR2 YFSETQ. Trimming left V 5 bases short and J 0 bases short, with 18 bases between. The CDR3 nucleotides are TGCGCCAGCAGTCGAACCTATAGCGGAAGCTCCTACAATGAGCAGTTCTTC. It codes for CASSRTYSGSSYNEQFF.

The V and J genes are TRBV9 and TRBJ2-2; D not certain. The V gene's germline CDR1 is SGDLS and CDR2 YYNGEE. V lost 1 base to trimming and J lost 7 bases, with 11 bases between them. The CDR3 covers 14 residues. CDR3 DNA sequence: TGTGCCAGCAGCGTATATGGGGAAGACGGGGAGCTGTTTTTT. Its protein product is CASSVYGEDGELFF.

The chain employs TRBV9 and TRBJ1-5; 8 nucleotides agree with TRBD1. The J segment lost 0 bases and the V segment lost 4 bases, leaving 6 bases of the junction unmatched. The germline V gene has CDR1 SGDLS and CDR2 YYNGEE. The CDR3 loop spans 16 amino acids. CDR3 nucleotide sequence: TGTGCCAGCAGCCCCAGGGGGCTCCCTAGCAATCAGCCCCAGCATTTT. Encoded protein: CASSPRGLPSNQPQHF.

The rearrangement links TRBV7-6 to TRBJ2-1, with TRBD2 matching 7 bases. Germline V gives CDR1 SGHVS, CDR2 FNYEAQ. V lost 2 bases, J lost 4 bases, and 8 bases stayed unmatched. The CDR3 covers 16 residues. Written as DNA, the CDR3 is TGTGCCAGCAGCTTAAGGGTAACTAGCGTTTACAATGAGCAGTTCTTC. Translating gives CASSLRVTSVYNEQFF.

The CDR3 here is CASSLDGGLAGGEQFF. DNA of the CDR3: TGTGCCAGCAGCTTGGATGGAGGGCTAGCGGGAGGTGAGCAGTTCTTC. The J gene is TRBJ2-1, the V gene TRBV5-4; 11 nucleotides agree with TRBD2. Trimming cost V 0 bases and J 9 bases; bases outside gene matches: 8. Germline V gene data show CDR1 as SGHNT and CDR2 as YYREEE (reference sequence). The CDR3 extends over 16 amino acids.

The chain couples TRBV4-1 to TRBJ2-2; 14 nucleotides agree with TRBD2. Germline CDR1 reads MGHRA; CDR2 reads YSYEKL. V was clipped by 1 base and J by 8 bases; unmatched bases: 6. The CDR3 is 17 residues long. The CDR3 coding sequence is TGCGCCAGCAGCCAAGGACTAGCGGGAGGGCCAGAAGGGGAGCTGTTTTTT. Protein sequence: CASSQGLAGGPEGELFF.

The V and J genes are TRBV27 and TRBJ2-2; no definite D call. The CDR3 contains 14 residues. The V end was cut by 0 bases, the J end by 1 base, with 3 bases between. The V gene's germline CDR1 is MNHEY and CDR2 SMNVEV (reference sequence). DNA for the CDR3: TGTGCCAGCAGTTTATCAGTGAACACCGGGGAGCTGTTTTTT. Its protein product is CASSLSVNTGELFF.